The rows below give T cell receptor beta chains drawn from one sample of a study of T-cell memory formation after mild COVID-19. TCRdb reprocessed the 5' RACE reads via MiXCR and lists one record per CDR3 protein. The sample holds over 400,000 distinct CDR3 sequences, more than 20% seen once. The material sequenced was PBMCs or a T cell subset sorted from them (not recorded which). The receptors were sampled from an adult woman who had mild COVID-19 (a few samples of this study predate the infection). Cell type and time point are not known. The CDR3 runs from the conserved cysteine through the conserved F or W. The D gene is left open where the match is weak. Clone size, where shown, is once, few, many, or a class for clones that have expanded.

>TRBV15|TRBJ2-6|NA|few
CATSRDRELSGANVLTF
TGTGCCACCAGCAGAGACAGGGAACTCTCTGGGGCCAACGTCCTGACTTTC
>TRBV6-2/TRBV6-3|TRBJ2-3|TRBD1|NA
CASSLRTGPRTQYF
TGTGCCAGCAGCCTCCGGACAGGACCCCGTACGCAGTATTTT
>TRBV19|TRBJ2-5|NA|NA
CASKVGAEETQYF
TGTGCCAGTAAGGTGGGGGCCGAAGAGACCCAGTACTTC
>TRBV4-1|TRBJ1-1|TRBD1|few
CASVDRAGAEAFF
TGCGCCAGCGTAGACAGGGCAGGGGCTGAAGCTTTCTTT
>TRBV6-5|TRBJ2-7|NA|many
CASRLTVNYEQYF
TGTGCCAGCAGGCTGACTGTAAACTACGAGCAGTACTTC
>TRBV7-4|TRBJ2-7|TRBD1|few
CASSFPGQGVSYEQYF
TGTGCCAGCAGCTTTCCGGGACAGGGCGTCTCCTACGAGCAGTACTTC
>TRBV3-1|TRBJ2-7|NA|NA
CASSQYQAYEQYF
TGTGCCAGCAGCCAATACCAGGCCTACGAGCAGTACTTC
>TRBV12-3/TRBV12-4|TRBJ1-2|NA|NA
CASSSAGTPYGYTF
TGTGCCAGCAGTTCTGCCGGGACGCCCTATGGCTACACCTTC
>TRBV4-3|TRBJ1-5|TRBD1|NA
CASSQGTGDQPQHF
TGCGCCAGCAGCCAAGGGACAGGAGACCAGCCCCAGCATTTT
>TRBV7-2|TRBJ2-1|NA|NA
CASSSAASEGYNEQFF
TGTGCCAGCAGCTCCGCGGCCAGTGAGGGGTACAATGAGCAGTTCTTC
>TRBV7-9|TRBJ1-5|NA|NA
CASSLVGGPGQPQHF
TGTGCCAGCAGCTTAGTTGGGGGCCCAGGGCAGCCCCAGCATTTT
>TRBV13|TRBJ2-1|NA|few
CASSFRHGSYNEQFF
TGTGCCAGCAGCTTCCGACACGGGTCCTACAATGAGCAGTTCTTC
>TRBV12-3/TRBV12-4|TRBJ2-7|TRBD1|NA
CASSATGTGSYEQYF
TGTGCCAGCAGTGCGACCGGGACAGGGAGCTACGAGCAGTACTTC
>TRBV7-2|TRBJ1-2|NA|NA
CASSLSMDYGYTF
TGTGCCAGCAGCTTAAGCATGGACTATGGCTACACCTTC
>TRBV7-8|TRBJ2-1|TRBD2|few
CASSLAPGTSGGSSYNEQFF
TGTGCCAGCAGCTTAGCGCCCGGGACTAGCGGGGGGAGCTCCTACAATGAGCAGTTCTTC
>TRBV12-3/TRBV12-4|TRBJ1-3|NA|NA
CASSFGGLADLGTIYF
TGTGCCAGCAGTTTCGGCGGACTCGCTGATTTGGGCACCATATATTTT
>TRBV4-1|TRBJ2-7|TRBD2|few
CASSPPGLAGLPYEQYF
TGCGCCAGCAGCCCACCGGGACTAGCGGGGCTTCCCTACGAGCAGTACTTC
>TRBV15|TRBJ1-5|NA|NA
CATSRDMDYNQPQHF
TGTGCCACCAGCAGAGATATGGATTACAATCAGCCCCAGCATTTT
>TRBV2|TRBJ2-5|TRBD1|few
CASSVSRTGGGETQYF
TGTGCCAGCAGTGTATCAAGGACAGGGGGCGGCGAGACCCAGTACTTC
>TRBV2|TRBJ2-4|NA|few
CASSDGQNRHIQYF
TGTGCCAGCAGCGACGGACAGAACAGGCACATTCAGTACTTC
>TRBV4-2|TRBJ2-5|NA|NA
CASSRAHSLTQETQYF
TGTGCCAGCAGCCGGGCCCACTCCCTTACCCAAGAGACCCAGTACTTC
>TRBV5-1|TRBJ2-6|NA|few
CASSMSGTGANVLTF
TGCGCCAGCAGCATGTCTGGGACTGGGGCCAACGTCCTGACTTTC
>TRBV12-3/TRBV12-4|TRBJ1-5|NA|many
CASSVGNQPQHF
TGTGCCAGCAGTGTGGGAAATCAGCCCCAGCATTTT
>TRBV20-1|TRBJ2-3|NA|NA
CSARRPGTDTQYF
TGCAGTGCTAGGCGGCCGGGCACAGATACGCAGTATTTT
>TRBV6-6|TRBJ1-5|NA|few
CASERDGNQPQHF
TGTGCCAGCGAGAGGGACGGCAATCAGCCCCAGCATTTT
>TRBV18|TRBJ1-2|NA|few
CASSPPAHGYTF
TGTGCCAGCTCACCACCAGCCCATGGCTACACCTTC
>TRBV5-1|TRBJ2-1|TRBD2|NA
CASSWGSGRAYNEQFF
TGCGCCAGCAGCTGGGGGAGCGGGAGGGCCTACAATGAGCAGTTCTTC
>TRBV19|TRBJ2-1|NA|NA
CASSPLDGVEQFF
TGTGCCAGTAGTCCGTTGGATGGGGTTGAGCAGTTCTTC
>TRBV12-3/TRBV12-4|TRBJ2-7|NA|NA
CASSRTGTPYEQYF
TGTGCCAGCAGTCGGACCGGGACACCCTACGAGCAGTACTTC
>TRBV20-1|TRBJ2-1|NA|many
CSARDPLSLEQFF
TGCAGTGCTAGAGATCCCCTATCTTTGGAGCAGTTCTTC
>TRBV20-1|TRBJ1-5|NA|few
CSASRQGYSNQPQHF
TGCAGTGCTAGCCGTCAGGGGTATAGCAATCAGCCCCAGCATTTT
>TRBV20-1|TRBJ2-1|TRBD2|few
CSAPPGTRVGEQFF
TGCAGTGCCCCACCGGGGACTAGGGTGGGTGAGCAGTTCTTC
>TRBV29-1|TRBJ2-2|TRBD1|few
CSVTPGQGYGELFF
TGCAGCGTGACCCCGGGACAGGGATACGGGGAGCTGTTTTTT
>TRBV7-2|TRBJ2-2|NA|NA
CASSVEASTGELFF
TGTGCCAGCAGCGTCGAGGCCAGCACCGGGGAGCTGTTTTTT
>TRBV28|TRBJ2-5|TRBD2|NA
CASSGTSRVRETQYF
TGTGCCAGCAGTGGGACTAGCCGAGTAAGAGAGACCCAGTACTTC
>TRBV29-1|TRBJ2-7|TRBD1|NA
CSVEERQGAGYEQYF
TGCAGCGTTGAAGAGAGACAGGGGGCAGGGTACGAGCAGTACTTC
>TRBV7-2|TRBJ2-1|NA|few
CASSAVGEQFF
TGTGCCAGCAGCGCGGTAGGTGAGCAGTTCTTC
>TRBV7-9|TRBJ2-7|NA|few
CASSLGRNYGGEQYF
TGTGCCAGCAGCTTAGGGCGAAATTACGGAGGCGAGCAGTACTTC
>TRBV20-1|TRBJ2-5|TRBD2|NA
CSASSAGAIQAQYF
TGCAGTGCTAGCTCAGCGGGGGCAATACAGGCCCAGTACTTC
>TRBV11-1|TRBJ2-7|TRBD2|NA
CASTRAGGPGEQYF
TGTGCCAGCACCCGCGCGGGGGGGCCTGGCGAGCAGTACTTC
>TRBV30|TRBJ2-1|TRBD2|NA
CAWGEASGIYEQFF
TGTGCCTGGGGGGAGGCTAGCGGGATCTATGAGCAGTTCTTC
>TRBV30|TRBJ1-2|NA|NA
CAWSVPGGANGYTF
TGTGCCTGGAGTGTACCTGGGGGCGCAAATGGCTACACCTTC